This T cell receptor beta chain was profiled in a study of response to subunit inactivated influenza vaccine. This clonotype was picked up many times. Germline V CDR1 and CDR2: SGHTA, FQGNSA. With 5 bases removed from V and 7 bases from J, the gap between germline ends came to 14 bases. CDR3 length: 14 residues. TCRdb ran MiXCR on the RT-PCR reads and lists one entry per CDR3 protein. The sample records just under 550,000 distinct CDR3 sequences, roughly 25% being singletons. These same records also appear under a second study, on T cells expressing NK-cell markers. This second study notes: The TCR beta cDNA came from 5'RACE template switching with UMIs.

This chain joins TRBV7-2 and TRBJ1-4, with D hard to call. The receptor was derived from a man aged 45-60 years who received an inactivated influenza vaccine. This material consisted of CD4+ T cells sorted from PBMCs, taken 12 days after vaccination. CDR3 loop: CASSPGQQAEKLFF. Here the CDR3 DNA reads TGTGCCAGCAGCCCCGGCCAACAAGCTGAAAAACTGTTTTTT. The entire variable domain, with the rest obtained from reference TRBV7-2 and TRBJ1-4, is as follows: GAGVSQSPSNKVTEKGKDVELRCDPISGHTALYWYRQSLGQGLEFLIYFQGNSAPDKSGLPSDRFSAERTGGSVSTLTIQRTQQEDSAVYLCASSPGQQAEKLFFGSGTQLSVL.